Below are 16 T cell receptor beta chains sequenced from a single sample in a study of vaccination and CD4 T cells after COVID-19. Treatment of the sample: roughly ten-day PBMC culture with coronavirus spike peptide pools or control peptides (ViraFEST assay). Their specific antigens are unknown. Oncomine TCR Beta short-read sequencing was applied to DNA from cultured CD4+ T cells. TCRdb reanalysed the PCR reads using MiXCR and keeps one entry per CDR3 protein. The sample shows fewer than 12,000 distinct CDR3 sequences, roughly a fifth of them seen only once. The starting material was CD4+ T cells from blood, cultured in vitro, obtained after SARS-CoV-2 vaccination. Receptor source: a human donor who had recovered from COVID-19.

V and J are TRBV19 and TRBJ2-7; no clear D. CDR1 is LNHDA, CDR2 SQIVND, per germline (reference sequence). Trimming took 5 bases from V and 5 from J, leaving 10 bases between them. The CDR3 is 12 amino acids. CDR3 nucleotides: TGTGCCAGTAGTCTACCCCCGAACGAGCAGTACTTC. Its translation: CASSLPPNEQYF.

Worth noting for this clonotype: Mismatch with germline at one junction end may stem from a read error. V is TRBV27 and J is TRBJ2-7; the D gene is possibly TRBD2 (6 bases). There are 15 residues in the CDR3. Germline-derived CDR1 and CDR2 are MNHEY and SMNVEV (reference sequence). This CDR3 is CVSSSTGTGAYEQYF. CDR3 nucleotides: TGTGTCAGCAGTTCCACCGGGACTGGGGCCTACGAGCAGTACTTC.

This clonotype showed up just a few times. The chain couples TRBV7-9 to TRBJ2-7; TRBD1 might be the D (5 bases). Germline V gives CDR1 SEHNR, CDR2 FQNEAQ (reference sequence). CDR3 length: 14 residues. V shed 2 bases and J shed 5 bases, with 13 bases lying between them. CDR3 sequence (DNA): TGTGCCAGCAGCTTAATGGCGGCAGGGAACGAGCAGTACTTC. Its translation is CASSLMAAGNEQYF.

This chain joins TRBV6-2 or TRBV6-3 and TRBJ1-5, with 8 nucleotides matching TRBD1. CDR1 is MNHEY and CDR2 is SVGEGT in the germline V gene. The junction had 8 bases not matched to a gene; V was cut back by 4 bases and J by 0 bases. CDR3 length equals 17 residues. The CDR3 is CASSSYGTGYSNQPQHF. The CDR3 DNA is TGTGCCAGCAGTTCCTACGGGACAGGCTATAGCAATCAGCCCCAGCATTTT.

The J gene is TRBJ2-7, the V gene TRBV15; D assignment may be TRBD1 or TRBD2 (7 bases each). The germline CDR1 and CDR2 sequences are LNHNV and YYDKDF (reference sequence). Trimming pared 4 bases from V and 2 bases from J, leaving 12 bases between. CDR3 length: 14 residues. In nucleotides, the CDR3 is TGTGCCACCAGCACTCAGGGGGGGGCCTACGAGCAGTACTTC. Translating it yields CATSTQGGAYEQYF. The variable domain in full, with the rest retrieved from reference TRBV15 and TRBJ2-7, is DAMVIQNPRYQVTQFGKPVTLSCSQTLNHNVMYWYQQKSSQAPKLLFHYYDKDFNNEADTPDNFQSRRPNTSFCFLDIRSPGLGDTAMYLCATSTQGGAYEQYFGPGTRLTVT.

Within the sample, this clonotype is medium-sized (0.01 to 0.1%). The rearrangement links TRBV20-1 to TRBJ1-1; perhaps TRBD1 as D (5 bases). This CDR3 comprises 14 residues. The germline gives CDR1 DFQATT, CDR2 SNEGSKA (reference sequence). Trimming stripped 5 bases from V and 5 bases from J, with 18 bases between. The CDR3 reads CSAPKTGGGTEAFF. In DNA form, the CDR3 reads TGCAGTGCTCCCAAGACGGGCGGGGGTACTGAAGCTTTCTTT.

This clonotype turned up a few times. The genes are TRBV15 and TRBJ1-1; D possibly corresponds to TRBD1 (5 bases). From germline, CDR1 is LNHNV and CDR2 YYDKDF (reference sequence). The CDR3 sequence is 15 residues long. V was shortened by 5 bases and J by 0 bases, with 13 bases between the two germline ends. Here the CDR3 reads CATSGTGTVNTEAFF. The DNA of the CDR3 is TGTGCCACCAGCGGCACCGGGACGGTGAACACTGAAGCTTTCTTT.

This clonotype was counted once. The rearrangement uses TRBV5-6 and TRBJ2-5; D not resolved. Germline assignment: CDR1 SGHDT and CDR2 YYEEEE. Between the trimmed V and J ends, which lost 0 bases and 5 bases, there was a span of 17 bases. This CDR3 spans 16 amino acids. Here the CDR3 DNA reads TGTGCCAGCAGCTTGGGGGTAGTAGCAGTCGGGGAGACCCAGTACTTC. Amino acids: CASSLGVVAVGETQYF.

The V call is TRBV20-1, the J call TRBJ2-7; no firm D call. Germline lookup yields CDR1 DFQATT and CDR2 SNEGSKA (reference sequence). Trimming cost V 5 bases and J 3 bases, with 17 bases left between them. The CDR3 runs to 14 residues. CDR3 amino acids: CSARPPNGGYEQYF. As DNA, the CDR3 is TGCAGTGCTCGTCCACCCAACGGCGGCTACGAGCAGTACTTC.

This clonotype was seen a handful of times. The V call is TRBV20-1, the J call TRBJ2-2, with D tentatively TRBD1 (6 bases). Germline V lookup: CDR1 DFQATT, CDR2 SNEGSKA (reference sequence). Trimming shortened V by 0 bases and J by 1 base, and 9 bases separated the two germline ends. The CDR3 is made up of 15 amino acids. CDR3 bases: TGCAGTGCTAGAGATCCCAGGGGGAACACCGGGGAGCTGTTTTTT. Amino acids: CSARDPRGNTGELFF.

The chain uses TRBV7-3 and TRBJ2-1; tentative D call: TRBD2 (6 bases). Looked up from germline, CDR1 is SGHTA and CDR2 is FQGTGA. Trimming took 5 bases from V and 15 from J, leaving 20 bases between them. This CDR3 is 13 amino acids long. CDR3 DNA: TGTGCCAGCAGCACTGAAGGGGCGGGGAGGCCGTTCTTC. This encodes CASSTEGAGRPFF.

Of note for this clonotype: The junction departs from germline at one end; a sequencing error may be responsible. The chain is built from TRBV20-1 and TRBJ2-7; possible D gene TRBD1, 5 bases. CDR3 length: 14 residues. Germline CDR1 is DFQATT and CDR2 is SNEGSKA (reference sequence). The chain's CDR3 is CSARAPAGRYEQHF. CDR3 nucleotides: TGCAGTGCTAGAGCCCCGGCAGGGCGGTACGAGCAGCACTTC.

This clonotype was picked up a small number of times. The chain carries TRBV11-2 and TRBJ2-4, with 11 bases matching TRBD2. Germline values: CDR1 SGHAT, CDR2 FQNNGV. J gave up 6 bases and V 5 bases, and 18 bases lay outside the gene matches. The CDR3 extends over 19 amino acids. The CDR3 region is CASSRTGGLLAGDGNIQYF. CDR3 nucleotide sequence: TGTGCCAGCAGCCGGACGGGGGGTCTACTAGCGGGAGATGGAAACATTCAGTACTTC.

This sequence joins TRBV7-9 and TRBJ2-1; D is unresolved. The germline V gene encodes CDR1 SEHNR and CDR2 FQNEAQ (reference sequence). The CDR3 has 16 amino acids. V lost 2 bases and J lost 4, with 15 bases in between. CDR3 bases: TGTGCCAGCAGCTTACCCCACCCTACAGCTTACAATGAGCAGTTCTTC. Protein sequence: CASSLPHPTAYNEQFF.

As regards this clonotype: At one boundary the junction diverges from the germline segment, which might be a read error. The chain joins TRBV7-3 to TRBJ2-2; 13 bases line up with TRBD2. The V gene's germline CDR1 is SGHTA and CDR2 FQGTGA. CDR3 length equals 22 residues. In DNA, the CDR3 is TGTGCCAGCAGCTTAAGGTCCCAAATACTAGCGGGAGGGCCTCAGAGCACCGGGGAGCAGTTTTTT. Protein: CASSLRSQILAGGPQSTGEQFF.

This sequence joins TRBV12-2 and TRBJ1-1. TRBV12-2 is described as a pseudogene. The CDR3 is 19 amino acids. The CDR3 here is CASRLVVNEGRSLNTEAFF. In DNA form, the CDR3 reads TGTGCAAGTCGCTTAGTAGTCAACGAGGGTCGTAGCTTGAACACTGAAGCTTTCTTT.